This T cell receptor (beta chain) was recovered during a study of identical twins. Each donor (without exception) was a healthy Caucasian. Of note for this clonotype: Antigen specificity is unknown.

TCRdb called the 5' RACE reads again in MiXCR, with one record for every CDR3 protein. This table holds 350,000 or so distinct CDR3 sequences, 12% found once. Findings and limits, study-wide: Researchers reported excess low generation probability among twin-shared out-of-frame alpha sequences. Memory repertoires showed no such pattern, whereas abundant cord blood beta clonotypes carried fewer insertions.

These data are also associated with another study on yellow fever vaccine responses in identical twins.

The sequence was obtained from a woman between 18 and 29 years old in good health. The sequenced material came from CD8+ T cells sorted from blood.

The CDR3 DNA follows: TGTGCCATCAGTGAGTCCCTAGCGGGGAGCTCCTACGAGCAGTACTTC. This translates into CAISESLAGSSYEQYF. The chain has TRBV10-3 and TRBJ2-7, with 9 bases matching TRBD2. The CDR3 extends over 16 amino acids. The trim removed 0 bases at V and 0 bases at J, leaving 3 bases unmatched. Germline values: CDR1 ENHRY, CDR2 SYGVKD.